The 28 T cell receptor beta chains listed next were all sequenced from one sample in a study of T cell responses to AZD1222 COVID-19 vaccine. Using immunoSEQ multiplex PCR, the repertoire was profiled, and TCRdb retains in-frame clones only, with some absent. Here the sample spans some 120,000 clones, about 91% being singletons. The sequenced sample was peripheral blood, obtained on day 0 of AZD1222 vaccination. The receptors here all came from an adult in good health.

The chain links TRBV10-3 to TRBJ2-1, with 9 bases lining up with TRBD1. This CDR3 contains 15 residues. The V gene's germline CDR1 is ENHRY and CDR2 SYGVKD. The ends lost 7 bases at V and 3 bases at J; junction bases unmatched: 7. The CDR3, as DNA: TGTGCCATCACCCCGGGACAGGGCGGCTACAATGAGCAGTTCTTC. Translation gives CAITPGQGGYNEQFF.

This chain connects TRBV12-3 or TRBV12-4 to TRBJ2-7; no definite D call. V was cut by 3 bases and J by 4 bases, with 7 bases left in between. The CDR3 has 12 amino acids. CDR3 nucleotide sequence: TGTGCCAGCAGTTTTTGGGTTTACGAGCAGTACTTC. Its protein is CASSFWVYEQYF.

The chain combines TRBV6-1 with TRBJ2-7; D is possibly TRBD1 (5 bases). CDR3 size: 14 residues. Germline CDR1 and CDR2: MNHNS and SASEGT. V was pared by 3 bases and J by 0 bases, with 9 bases between. The DNA for the CDR3 is TGTGCCAGCAGTGAGTTCAGGGTCTCCTACGAGCAGTACTTC. Translation gives CASSEFRVSYEQYF.

This clone was seen just once. The chain joins TRBV2 to TRBJ2-2; no clear D. Germline V gene sequence: CDR1 SNHLY, CDR2 FYNNEI. This CDR3 is built from 12 residues. Trimming stripped 7 bases from V and 3 bases from J, with 6 bases between. As DNA, the CDR3 is TGTGCCAGCAAATACGACACCGGGGAGCTGTTTTTT. Its translation is CASKYDTGELFF.

This sequence joins TRBV10-3 and TRBJ1-4; D not certain. Per germline, CDR1 ENHRY and CDR2 SYGVKD. CDR3 length: 12 residues. The germline V and J ends were trimmed by 3 bases and 7 bases, with 6 bases remaining between them. The CDR3 protein is CAISEAGEKLFF. The CDR3 region has the DNA TGTGCCATCAGTGAAGCTGGTGAAAAACTGTTTTTT.

V usage is TRBV6-1 and J usage is TRBJ2-1, with D maybe TRBD2 (5 bases). CDR3 length equals 16 residues. Germline assignment: CDR1 MNHNS and CDR2 SASEGT. V was trimmed by 2 bases and J by 0 bases, leaving 11 bases between them. In DNA, the CDR3 is TGTGCCAGCAGTGAACAACGGGGATTCTCCTACAATGAGCAGTTCTTC. This translates into CASSEQRGFSYNEQFF.

The chain combines TRBV6-5 with TRBJ1-5; unclear D gene. V shed 5 bases and J shed 4 bases, with 9 bases lying between them. CDR1 MNHEY and CDR2 SVGAGI come from the germline V gene. The CDR3 is made up of 13 amino acids. The CDR3 bases are TGTGCCAGCAGTCCCAGTAGGAATCAGCCCCAGCATTTT. This encodes CASSPSRNQPQHF.

This chain connects TRBV5-1 to TRBJ2-3, with unresolved D. Germline CDR1 and CDR2: SGHRS and YFSETQ. Trimming pared 0 bases from V and 2 bases from J, leaving 10 bases between. The CDR3 has 15 amino acids. CDR3 protein: CASSLGTDFTDTQYF. Written as DNA, the CDR3 is TGCGCCAGCAGCTTGGGAACCGATTTCACAGATACGCAGTATTTT.

V is TRBV7-2 and J is TRBJ2-7; 12 bases map to TRBD2. The germline V gene encodes CDR1 SGHTA and CDR2 FQGNSA. V shed 5 bases, J shed 2 bases, and the junction held 7 bases outside the gene matches. The CDR3 runs 16 residues. The CDR3 region has the DNA TGTGCCAGCAGCCCCGGGACTAGCGGGCTGGCCTACGAGCAGTACTTC. This translates into CASSPGTSGLAYEQYF.

This rearrangement joins TRBV16 to TRBJ1-2, with a tentative D call TRBD1 (6 bases). CDR3 size: 16 residues. The V gene lost 2 bases and the J gene lost 8 bases, with 21 bases spanning the gap. Per the germline V gene, CDR1 is KGHSY and CDR2 is FQNENV. CDR3 protein: CASSQLYRAGDRGYTF. CDR3 nucleotides: TGTGCCAGCAGCCAACTATACAGGGCCGGCGATCGGGGCTACACCTTC.

This clone was picked up one time. The chain joins TRBV19 to TRBJ2-2; tentative D call: TRBD1 (5 bases). The CDR3 consists of 14 residues. V lost 10 bases and J lost 1, with 13 bases in between. Per germline, CDR1 LNHDA and CDR2 SQIVND (reference sequence). CDR3 sequence: CAIRPQGNTGELFF. The CDR3 bases are TGTGCCATAAGGCCCCAGGGGAACACCGGGGAGCTGTTTTTT.

The chain employs TRBV9 and TRBJ2-7, with 8 positions matching TRBD1. The germline V gene has CDR1 SGDLS and CDR2 YYNGEE. This CDR3 region has 14 residues. Trimming removed 3 bases from V and 5 bases from J; junction bases left unmatched: 7. This chain's CDR3 is CASSAEGRGHEQYF. Here the CDR3 DNA reads TGTGCCAGCAGCGCGGAGGGCAGGGGGCACGAGCAGTACTTC.

The chain employs TRBV7-3 and TRBJ2-2; 7 bases align to TRBD2. CDR1 SGHTA and CDR2 FQGTGA come from the germline V gene. The CDR3 is 14 amino acids. V lost 5 bases to trimming and J lost 2 bases; unmatched junction nucleotides: 2. The chain's CDR3 is CASSASGNTGELFF. The CDR3 DNA is TGTGCCAGCAGCGCTAGCGGAAACACCGGGGAGCTGTTTTTT. Together with reference TRBV7-3 and TRBJ2-2, the CDR3 gives the full variable domain: GAGVSQTPSNKVTEKGKYVELRCDPISGHTALYWYRQSLGQGPEFLIYFQGTGAADDSGLPNDRFFAVRPEGSVSTLKIQRTERGDSAVYLCASSASGNTGELFFGEGSRLTVL.

The J gene is TRBJ2-6, the V gene TRBV7-2; D is possibly TRBD1 (5 bases). Germline assignment: CDR1 SGHTA and CDR2 FQGNSA. The CDR3 is 16 amino acids. Trimming cost V 1 base and J 4 bases, with 11 bases left between them. This CDR3 reads CASSLVSGAGANVLTF. Written as DNA, the CDR3 is TGTGCCAGCAGCTTAGTTTCTGGGGCCGGGGCCAACGTCCTGACTTTC.

V and J are TRBV5-1 and TRBJ2-2; 15 bases fit TRBD2. Germline loops: CDR1 SGHRS, CDR2 YFSETQ. J was trimmed by 5 bases and V by 4 bases; bases with no gene match: 6. The CDR3 is 17 residues long. The chain's CDR3 is CASSAGLAGGQTGELFF. In DNA, the CDR3 is TGCGCCAGCAGCGCGGGACTAGCGGGAGGCCAGACCGGGGAGCTGTTTTTT.

This clone is a singleton in its sample. This chain links TRBV15 with TRBJ1-1; unclear D gene. Between the trimmed V and J ends, which lost 3 bases and 4 bases, there was a span of 18 bases. CDR1 LNHNV and CDR2 YYDKDF come from the germline V gene (reference sequence). The CDR3 has 16 amino acids. The CDR3 here is CATSSFLGPESTEAFF. CDR3 DNA: TGTGCCACCAGCAGCTTCTTAGGACCGGAGTCCACTGAAGCTTTCTTT.

The V and J genes are TRBV2 and TRBJ1-1, with TRBD1 identical over 7 bases. The CDR3 runs to 13 residues. Per the germline V gene, CDR1 is SNHLY and CDR2 is FYNNEI. Losses at the gene ends were 4 bases for V and 10 bases for J; bases not matched to a gene: 9. The CDR3 spells CASSGDREVGAFF. The CDR3 nucleotides are TGTGCCAGCAGTGGCGACAGGGAAGTTGGAGCTTTCTTT.

The chain carries TRBV5-1 and TRBJ2-6, with D uncertain. The ends were cut back, 0 bases at V and 1 base at J, with 14 bases in the middle. Germline V CDR1 and CDR2: SGHRS, YFSETQ. This CDR3 region has 18 residues. CDR3 nucleotide sequence: TGCGCCAGCAGCTTGGTCGTAGGTCCGGCATCTGGGGCCAACGTCCTGACTTTC. Its protein is CASSLVVGPASGANVLTF.

This clone has just one count. The rearrangement links TRBV7-2 to TRBJ1-1; possible D gene TRBD1, 6 bases. The CDR3 is made up of 14 amino acids. V lost 2 bases to trimming and J lost 3 bases, with 10 bases between them. Per the germline V gene, CDR1 is SGHTA and CDR2 is FQGNSA. The CDR3 bases are TGTGCCAGCAGCTTACTACAGGGAGACACTGAAGCTTTCTTT. Protein: CASSLLQGDTEAFF.

This sequence joins TRBV5-1 and TRBJ2-1; 7 bases agree with TRBD2. CDR1 SGHRS and CDR2 YFSETQ come from the germline V gene. J gave up 4 bases and V 4 bases, and 20 bases lay outside the gene matches. The CDR3 is 19 residues long. DNA of the CDR3: TGCGCCAGCAGCCCTACCCCTCAAGCGGGACCCCGAATTTACAATGAGCAGTTCTTC. Residues: CASSPTPQAGPRIYNEQFF.

This clone appeared a few times. V usage is TRBV4-3 and J usage is TRBJ2-5; TRBD1 aligns across 10 bases. Germline V CDR1 and CDR2: LGHNA, YSLEER. The CDR3 length is 16 residues. With V trimmed by 3 bases and J by 4 bases, 8 bases remained unmatched. For the CDR3, the DNA is TGCGCCAGCAGCCACGGGGACAGGGGCCTAAGAGAGACCCAGTACTTC. This translates into CASSHGDRGLRETQYF.

V and J are TRBV10-1 and TRBJ2-7, with TRBD2 matching 7 bases. The CDR3 covers 14 residues. Trimming took 2 bases from V and 6 from J; bases not matched to a gene: 7. CDR1 WNHNN and CDR2 SYGVQD come from the germline V gene (reference sequence). The CDR3 is CASSEAGTKGEQYF. The CDR3 DNA reads as TGCGCCAGCAGTGAGGCCGGGACTAAGGGCGAGCAGTACTTC.

Only one count was recorded for this clone. The rearrangement links TRBV15 to TRBJ2-7; TRBD2 matches 7 bases. The CDR3 length is 15 residues. CDR1 is LNHNV, CDR2 YYDKDF, per germline (reference sequence). Germline trimming cut 1 base from V and 0 bases from J; bases unmatched to any gene: 3. The CDR3 DNA reads TGTGCCACCAGCAGAGGGGCTAGCGGCTCCTACGAGCAGTACTTC. Its translation is CATSRGASGSYEQYF.

The chain uses TRBV9 and TRBJ1-2; D gene uncertain. The V gene lost 7 bases and the J gene lost 3 bases, with 19 bases spanning the gap. The CDR3 covers 15 residues. Germline V gene lookup returns CDR1 SGDLS and CDR2 YYNGEE. CDR3 sequence: CASGREVLTHYGYTF. DNA for the CDR3: TGTGCCAGCGGACGCGAAGTACTCACCCACTATGGCTACACCTTC.

V is TRBV29-1 and J is TRBJ1-3, with a weak D call TRBD1 (5 bases). Looked up from germline, CDR1 is SQVTM and CDR2 is ANQGSEA. The CDR3 loop spans 13 amino acids. V shed 0 bases and J shed 8 bases, with 11 bases lying between them. CDR3 in amino acids: CSVEDGGRHTIYF. Written as DNA, the CDR3 is TGCAGCGTTGAAGATGGGGGTCGGCACACCATATATTTT.

The gene calls are TRBV27 and TRBJ1-3; D remains ambiguous. The CDR3 loop spans 14 amino acids. V dropped 6 bases and J dropped 0 bases, with 9 bases sitting between them. Per the germline V gene, CDR1 is MNHEY and CDR2 is SMNVEV (reference sequence). For the CDR3, the DNA is TGTGCCAGCAGGGACGGGAACTCTGGAAACACCATATATTTT. Its translation: CASRDGNSGNTIYF.

The chain couples TRBV5-6 to TRBJ2-7, with 8 bases fitting TRBD2. Germline loops: CDR1 SGHDT, CDR2 YYEEEE. This CDR3 spans 13 amino acids. V lost 4 bases to trimming and J lost 0 bases; unmatched junction nucleotides: 0. The CDR3 DNA is TGTGCCAGCAGCGGACTAGCCTCCTACGAGCAGTACTTC. Amino acid sequence: CASSGLASYEQYF. Full variable domain (rest looked up from reference TRBV5-6 and TRBJ2-7): DAGVTQSPTHLIKTRGQQVTLRCSPKSGHDTVSWYQQALGQGPQFIFQYYEEEERQRGNFPDRFSGHQFPNYSSELNVNALLLGDSALYLCASSGLASYEQYFGPGTRLTVT.

The gene calls are TRBV3-1 (or the pseudogene TRBV3-2) and TRBJ2-2; the D is unclear. CDR3 length: 11 residues. The V end lost 3 bases, the J end lost 8 bases, and 4 bases lay between the germline ends. Germline loops: CDR1 LGHDT, CDR2 YNNKEL (reference sequence). The chain's CDR3 is CASSHVGELFF. The CDR3 region has the DNA TGTGCCAGCAGCCACGTAGGGGAGCTGTTTTTT.